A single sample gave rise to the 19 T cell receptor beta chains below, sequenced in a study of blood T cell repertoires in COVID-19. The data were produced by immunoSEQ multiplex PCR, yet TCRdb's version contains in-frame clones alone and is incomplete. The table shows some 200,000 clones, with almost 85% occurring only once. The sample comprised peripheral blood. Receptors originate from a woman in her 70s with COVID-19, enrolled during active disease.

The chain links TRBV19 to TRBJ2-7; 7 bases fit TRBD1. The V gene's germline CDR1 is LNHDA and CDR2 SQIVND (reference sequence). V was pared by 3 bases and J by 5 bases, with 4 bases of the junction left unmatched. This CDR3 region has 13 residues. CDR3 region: CASSMGQNNEQYF. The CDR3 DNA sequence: TGTGCCAGTAGTATGGGACAGAACAACGAGCAGTACTTC.

In nucleotides, the CDR3 is TGTGCCAGCAGTGCAGCGGGAGATACGCAGTATTTT. Protein product: CASSAAGDTQYF. The genes are TRBV12-3 or TRBV12-4 and TRBJ2-3, with D possibly being TRBD2 (6 bases). Trimming removed 5 bases from V and 5 bases from J, with 8 bases in between. CDR3 size: 12 residues.

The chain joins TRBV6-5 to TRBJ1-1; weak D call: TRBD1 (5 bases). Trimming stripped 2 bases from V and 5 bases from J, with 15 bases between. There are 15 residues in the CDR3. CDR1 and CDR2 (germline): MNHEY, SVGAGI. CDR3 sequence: CASSYPGGGRTEAFF. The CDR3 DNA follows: TGTGCCAGCAGTTACCCTGGCGGGGGAAGGACTGAAGCTTTCTTT.

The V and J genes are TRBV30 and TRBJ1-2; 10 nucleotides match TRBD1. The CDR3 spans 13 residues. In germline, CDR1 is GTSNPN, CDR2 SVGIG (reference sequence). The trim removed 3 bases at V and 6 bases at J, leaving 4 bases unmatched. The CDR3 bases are TGTGCCTGGAGGCGGACAGGGGGGAATGGCTACACCTTC. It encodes CAWRRTGGNGYTF.

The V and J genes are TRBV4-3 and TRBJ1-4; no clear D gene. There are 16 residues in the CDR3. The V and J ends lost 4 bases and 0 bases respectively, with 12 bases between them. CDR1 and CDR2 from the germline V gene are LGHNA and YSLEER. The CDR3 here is CASSPAGWPTNEKLFF. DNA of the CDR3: TGCGCCAGCAGCCCTGCCGGGTGGCCAACTAATGAAAAACTGTTTTTT.

Written as DNA, the CDR3 is TGTGCCAGCAGCGTAGAGGGTCGGAAGGGGGCAAGGGACACTGAAGCTTTCTTT. As protein: CASSVEGRKGARDTEAFF. The chain recombines TRBV9 with TRBJ1-1, with TRBD1 matching over 7 bases. V dropped 0 bases and J dropped 3; count of bases not matched to a gene: 14. This CDR3 has 18 residues. Per the germline V gene, CDR1 is SGDLS and CDR2 is YYNGEE.

The CDR3 loop reads CASSLGGFISGNTIYF. CDR3 sequence (DNA): TGTGCCAGCAGTTTGGGAGGATTCATCTCTGGAAACACCATATATTTT. The chain couples TRBV28 to TRBJ1-3; no clear D. V lost 3 bases and J 0 bases, leaving 12 bases between the germline ends. The CDR3 spans 16 residues. Germline V gene lookup returns CDR1 MDHEN and CDR2 SYDVKM.

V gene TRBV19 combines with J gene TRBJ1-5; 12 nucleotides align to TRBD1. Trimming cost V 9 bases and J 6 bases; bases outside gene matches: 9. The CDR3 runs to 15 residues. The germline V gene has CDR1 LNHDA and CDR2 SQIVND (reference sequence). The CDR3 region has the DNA TGTGCCAGCCGGGACAGGGGGCGTTCATTTCAGCCCCAGCATTTT. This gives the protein CASRDRGRSFQPQHF.

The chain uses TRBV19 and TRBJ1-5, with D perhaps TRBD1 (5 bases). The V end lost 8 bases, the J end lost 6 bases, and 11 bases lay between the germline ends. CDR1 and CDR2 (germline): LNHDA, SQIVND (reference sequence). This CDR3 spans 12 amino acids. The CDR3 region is CASRGGGQPQHF. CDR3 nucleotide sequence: TGTGCCAGTCGGGGGGGTGGTCAGCCCCAGCATTTT. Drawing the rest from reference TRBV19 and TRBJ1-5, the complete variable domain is DGGITQSPKYLFRKEGQNVTLSCEQNLNHDAMYWYRQDPGQGLRLIYYSQIVNDFQKGDIAEGYSVSREKKESFPLTVTSAQKNPTAFYLCASRGGGQPQHFGDGTRLSIL.

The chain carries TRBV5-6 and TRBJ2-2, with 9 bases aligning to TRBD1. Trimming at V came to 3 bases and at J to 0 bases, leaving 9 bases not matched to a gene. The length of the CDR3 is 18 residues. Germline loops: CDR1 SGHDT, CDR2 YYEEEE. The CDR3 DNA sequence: TGTGCCAGCAGCTATCCCGGGACAGGGTATTCGAACACCGGGGAGCTGTTTTTT. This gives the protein CASSYPGTGYSNTGELFF.

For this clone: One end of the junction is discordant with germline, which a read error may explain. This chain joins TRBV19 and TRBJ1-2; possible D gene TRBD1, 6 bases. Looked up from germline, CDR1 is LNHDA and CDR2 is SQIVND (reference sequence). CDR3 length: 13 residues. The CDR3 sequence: CASSDIPGDTPTF. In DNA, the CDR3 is TGTGCCAGTAGTGACATTCCAGGGGACACTCCCACTTTC.

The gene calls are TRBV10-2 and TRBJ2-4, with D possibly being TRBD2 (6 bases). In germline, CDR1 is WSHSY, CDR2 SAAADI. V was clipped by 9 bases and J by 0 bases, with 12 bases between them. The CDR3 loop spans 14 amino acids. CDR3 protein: CASGPGVAKNIQYF. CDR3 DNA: TGCGCCAGTGGCCCGGGGGTAGCCAAAAACATTCAGTACTTC.

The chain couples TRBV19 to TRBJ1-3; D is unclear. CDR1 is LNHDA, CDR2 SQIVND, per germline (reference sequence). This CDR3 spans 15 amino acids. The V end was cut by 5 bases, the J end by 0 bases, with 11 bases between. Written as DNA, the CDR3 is TGTGCCAGTAGTGGGCAGGCTATCTCTGGAAACACCATATATTTT. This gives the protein CASSGQAISGNTIYF.

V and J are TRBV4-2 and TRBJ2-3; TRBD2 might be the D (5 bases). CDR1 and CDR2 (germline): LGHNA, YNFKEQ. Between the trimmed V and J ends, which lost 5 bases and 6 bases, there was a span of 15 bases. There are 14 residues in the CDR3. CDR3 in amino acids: CASSETGLRDTQYF. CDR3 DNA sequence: TGTGCCAGCAGCGAAACGGGGTTGCGGGATACGCAGTATTTT.

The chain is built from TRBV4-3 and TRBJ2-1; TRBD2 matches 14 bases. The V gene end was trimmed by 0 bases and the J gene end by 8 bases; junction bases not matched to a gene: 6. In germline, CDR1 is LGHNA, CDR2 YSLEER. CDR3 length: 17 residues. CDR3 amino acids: CASSQDLGTSGGDEQFF. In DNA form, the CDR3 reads TGCGCCAGCAGCCAAGATCTGGGGACTAGCGGGGGCGATGAGCAGTTCTTC.

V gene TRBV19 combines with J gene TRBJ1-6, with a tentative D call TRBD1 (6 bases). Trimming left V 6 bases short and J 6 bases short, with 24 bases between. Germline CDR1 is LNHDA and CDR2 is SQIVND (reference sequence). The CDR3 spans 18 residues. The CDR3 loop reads CASSLLRGEGWANSPLHF. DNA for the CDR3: TGTGCCAGTAGCCTCCTTAGGGGGGAGGGTTGGGCTAATTCACCCCTCCACTTT. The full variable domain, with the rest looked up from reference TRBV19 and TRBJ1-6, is DGGITQSPKYLFRKEGQNVTLSCEQNLNHDAMYWYRQDPGQGLRLIYYSQIVNDFQKGDIAEGYSVSREKKESFPLTVTSAQKNPTAFYLCASSLLRGEGWANSPLHFGNGTRLTVT.

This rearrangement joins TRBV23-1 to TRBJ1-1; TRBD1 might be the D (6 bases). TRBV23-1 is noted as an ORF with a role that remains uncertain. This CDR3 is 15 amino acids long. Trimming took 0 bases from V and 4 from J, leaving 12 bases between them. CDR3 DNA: TGCGCCAGCAGTCAATCAGACAGGTTAACCACTGAAGCTTTCTTT. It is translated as CASSQSDRLTTEAFF.

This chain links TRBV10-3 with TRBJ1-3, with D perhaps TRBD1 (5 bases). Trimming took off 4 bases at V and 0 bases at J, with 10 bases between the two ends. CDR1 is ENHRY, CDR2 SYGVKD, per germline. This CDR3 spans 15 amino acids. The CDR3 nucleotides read TGTGCCATCAGTGGGATGACAGACTCTGGAAACACCATATATTTT. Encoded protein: CAISGMTDSGNTIYF.

CDR3 amino acids: CASSYSITHYGYTF. As DNA, the CDR3 is TGTGCCAGCAGTTACTCTATTACACACTATGGCTACACCTTC. The chain combines TRBV6-5 with TRBJ1-2; D call uncertain. Trimming took off 0 bases at V and 3 bases at J, with 8 bases between the two ends. This CDR3 contains 14 residues. Germline CDR1 is MNHEY and CDR2 is SVGAGI.